This T cell receptor (beta chain) was sequenced in a study of T-cell reconstitution after alpha-beta-depleted transplantation in children. Study results and limitations: Reported findings indicate that, about two months after transplant, alpha-beta T cells came from several hundred expanded clones, which were derived from non-depleted graft cells. Newly produced T cells mostly provided counts and TCRbeta diversity after one year, as hyperexpanded clones declined.

A library of TCRbeta sequences, prepared with unique molecular identifiers, was generated. TCRdb reprocessed the PCR reads with MiXCR, giving one entry per CDR3 protein. Among approximately 110,000 distinct CDR3 sequences listed, 10% to 13% were seen once. This clonotype was detected ten times or more. The antigen remains unidentified. The CDR3 sequence is 13 residues long. Germline V gives CDR1 DFQATT, CDR2 SNEGSKA (reference sequence). V shed 2 bases and J shed 0 bases, with 5 bases lying between them. The gene calls are TRBV20-1 and TRBJ2-1, with D unclear. Specimen: PBMCs, collected before TCRalphabeta/CD19-depleted stem cell transplant. The clonotype was recovered from a boy younger than 10 with acute lymphoblastic leukemia, due to receive a stem cell transplant. The CDR3 loop reads CSARSGSYNEQFF. The CDR3 DNA reads TGCAGTGCTAGATCGGGCTCCTACAATGAGCAGTTCTTC.